This TCR beta chain was observed in a study of cytomegalovirus exposure and HLA in healthy donors. This clone has a handful of counts. Antigen specificity is unknown. In the PCR, 60 Vbeta and 13 Jbeta primers were used. Data came from immunoSEQ multiplex PCR; TCRdb stores just in-frame clones and leaves some out. The top ten clones hold more than 4% of a sample with approximately 180,000 clones, approximately 80% of them seen once. Study conclusions and caveats: Certain sequence variants were highly shared and formed a cluster, and this cluster was likely a sequencing artifact. In a later analysis, at a false discovery rate of 0.05, 15,000 to 20,000 TCR beta sequences matched HLA alleles.

The V gene end was trimmed by 5 bases and the J gene end by 5 bases; junction bases not matched to a gene: 5. The CDR3 runs to 14 residues. From germline, CDR1 is SEHNR and CDR2 FQNEAQ (reference sequence). The clonotype was recovered from a young man in good health and CMV-seronegative. The rearrangement joins TRBV7-9 to TRBJ2-2; TRBD2 aligns across 7 bases. Sequencing used PBMCs. CDR3 in DNA: TGTGCCAGCAGCCGGCGGGAGCTGACCGGGGAGCTGTTTTTT. It translates to CASSRRELTGELFF.